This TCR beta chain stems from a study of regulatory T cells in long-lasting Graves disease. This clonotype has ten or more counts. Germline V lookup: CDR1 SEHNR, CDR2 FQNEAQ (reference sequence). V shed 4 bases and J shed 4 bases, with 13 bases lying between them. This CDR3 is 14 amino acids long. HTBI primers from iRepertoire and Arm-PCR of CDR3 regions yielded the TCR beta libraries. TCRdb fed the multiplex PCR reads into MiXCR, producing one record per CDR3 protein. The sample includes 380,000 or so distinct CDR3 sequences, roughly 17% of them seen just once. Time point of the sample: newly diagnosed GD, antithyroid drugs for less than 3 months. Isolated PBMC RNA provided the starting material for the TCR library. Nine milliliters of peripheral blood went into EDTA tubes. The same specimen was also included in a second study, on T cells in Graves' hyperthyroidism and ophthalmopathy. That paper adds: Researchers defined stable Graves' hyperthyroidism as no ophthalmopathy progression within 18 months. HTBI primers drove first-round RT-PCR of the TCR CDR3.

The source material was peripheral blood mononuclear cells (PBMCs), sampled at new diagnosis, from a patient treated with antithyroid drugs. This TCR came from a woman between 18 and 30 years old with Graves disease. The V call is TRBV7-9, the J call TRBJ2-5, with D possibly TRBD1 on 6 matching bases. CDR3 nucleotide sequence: TGTGCCAGCAGCTCCACAGGGTCGGGAGAGACCCAGTACTTC. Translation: CASSSTGSGETQYF.